This T cell receptor (beta chain) appears in the sequencing data of a study of T cells in Graves' hyperthyroidism and ophthalmopathy. General study findings and limits: Blood samples included most of the expanded thyroid clonotypes exceeding 0.001. Ophthalmopathy and stable hyperthyroidism were separated by a 13 V-J model.

This clonotype has ten or more counts. Its antigen is not identified. Using more than 7.5 ml of fresh peripheral blood, PBMCs were prepared. The CDR3 regions of TCR beta were amplified from RNA transcripts. HTBI primers were the set used in a first-round RT-PCR of the TCR CDR3. MiXCR, run by TCRdb on the multiplex PCR reads, gives a single entry per CDR3 protein. The sample contains roughly 280,000 distinct CDR3 sequences, around 15% of which appear only once. The material sequenced was blood. The receptor's source is a woman aged 55-69 years with Graves' ophthalmopathy.

The CDR3 sequence: CASRTPRGSGHNEQFF. CDR3 in DNA: TGTGCCAGCAGAACCCCTCGGGGGTCTGGACACAATGAGCAGTTCTTC. The gene calls are TRBV28 and TRBJ2-1; possibly TRBD2 for D (6 bases). This CDR3 is 16 amino acids long. The germline gives CDR1 MDHEN, CDR2 SYDVKM. Between the trimmed V and J ends, which lost 6 bases and 5 bases, there was a span of 20 bases.